The present TCR beta chain was sequenced within a study of molecular identifiers for immune sequencing clone quantification. MiXCR, run by TCRdb on the PCR reads, gives a single entry per CDR3 protein. The sample lists approximately 590,000 distinct CDR3 sequences, roughly 25% occurring once. The CDR3 runs to 15 residues. The germline gives CDR1 SGHDN, CDR2 FVKESK. V lost 0 bases and J 6 bases, leaving 14 bases between the germline ends. V usage is TRBV14 and J usage is TRBJ1-2; no clear D. The clonotype comes from a human donor in good health. Some libraries in this study had Jurkat cell RNA spiked in. Sequencing input: naive CD8+ T cells from blood, with Jurkat cell RNA spiked in. Subset of the sample: FACS-sorted CD8+CD4-CCR7+CD45RA+ naive T cells. CDR3: CASSQDHWTVDGYTF. In DNA, the CDR3 is TGTGCCAGCAGCCAAGACCACTGGACCGTTGATGGCTACACCTTC.